This T cell receptor beta chain was recorded in a study of human T cells and chemical hapten exposure. TCRdb reanalysed the RACE reads using MiXCR and keeps one entry per CDR3 protein. The sample holds approximately 350,000 distinct CDR3 sequences, over 6% seen once. This clonotype was observed many times. In germline, CDR1 is ENHRY, CDR2 SYGVKD. This CDR3 spans 15 amino acids. V lost 4 bases and J lost 2; bases outside the gene matches: 6. Time point given: patch test 2, 6 weeks after DPC sensitization. The sample's treatment: therapeutic diphenylcyclopropenone sensitization with weekly scalp DPC. Alopecia patients, 18 to 70 years old and DPC-suitable, served as donors.

The sequence came from a woman under 30 with alopecia areata. Some clones in this sample may be carry-over from other donors' samples. The V call is TRBV10-3, the J call TRBJ2-3; 7 nucleotides agree with TRBD2. Specimen: whole blood, collected in connection with sensitization to the hapten diphenylcyclopropenone (DPC). The DNA of the CDR3 is TGTGCCATCAGTGGAATTAGCGGGCACACAGATACGCAGTATTTT. Translated: CAISGISGHTDTQYF.